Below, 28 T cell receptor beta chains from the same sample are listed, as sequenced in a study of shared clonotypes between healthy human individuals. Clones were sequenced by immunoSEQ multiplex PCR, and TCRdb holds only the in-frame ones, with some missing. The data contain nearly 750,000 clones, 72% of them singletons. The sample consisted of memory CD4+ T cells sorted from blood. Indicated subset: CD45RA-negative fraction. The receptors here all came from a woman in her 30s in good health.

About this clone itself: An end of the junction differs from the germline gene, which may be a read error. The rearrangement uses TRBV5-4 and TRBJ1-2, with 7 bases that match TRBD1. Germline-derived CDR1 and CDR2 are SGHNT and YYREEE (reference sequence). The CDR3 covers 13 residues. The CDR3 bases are TGCGCCAGCAGCCAAGGGACAGATTATGGCTACACCTTC. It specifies CASSQGTDYGYTF.

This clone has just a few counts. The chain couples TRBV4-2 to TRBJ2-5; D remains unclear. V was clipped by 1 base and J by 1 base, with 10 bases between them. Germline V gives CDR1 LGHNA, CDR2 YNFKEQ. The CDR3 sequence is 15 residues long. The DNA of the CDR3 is TGTGCCAGCAGCCAAGTCGACGGCTCCCAAGAGACCCAGTACTTC. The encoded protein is CASSQVDGSQETQYF.

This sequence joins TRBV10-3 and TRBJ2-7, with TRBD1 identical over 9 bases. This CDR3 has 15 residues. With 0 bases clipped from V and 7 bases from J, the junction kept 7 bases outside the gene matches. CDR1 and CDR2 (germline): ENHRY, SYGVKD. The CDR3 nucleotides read TGTGCCATCAGTGAGTCCGGGACAGGGTCAGGTGAGCAGTACTTC. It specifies CAISESGTGSGEQYF.

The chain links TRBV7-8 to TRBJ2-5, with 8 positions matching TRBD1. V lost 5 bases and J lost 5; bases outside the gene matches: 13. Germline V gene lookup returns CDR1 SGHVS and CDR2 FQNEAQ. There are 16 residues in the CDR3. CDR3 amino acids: CASSPSGGVLEETQYF. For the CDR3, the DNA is TGTGCCAGCAGCCCCTCAGGGGGCGTATTGGAGGAGACCCAGTACTTC.

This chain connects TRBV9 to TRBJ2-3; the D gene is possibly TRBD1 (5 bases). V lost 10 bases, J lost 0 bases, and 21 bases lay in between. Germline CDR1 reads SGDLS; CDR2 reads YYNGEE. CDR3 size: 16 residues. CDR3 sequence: CASGRIRAASTDTQYF. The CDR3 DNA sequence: TGTGCCTCGGGCCGGATCAGGGCAGCAAGCACAGATACGCAGTATTTT.

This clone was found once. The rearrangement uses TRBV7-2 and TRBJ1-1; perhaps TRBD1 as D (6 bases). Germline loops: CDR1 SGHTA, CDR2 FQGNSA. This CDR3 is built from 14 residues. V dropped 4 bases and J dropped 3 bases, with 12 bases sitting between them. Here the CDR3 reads CASSYRQADTEAFF. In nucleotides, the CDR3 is TGTGCCAGCAGCTATCGACAGGCAGACACTGAAGCTTTCTTT.

CDR3 in amino acids: CASSPGRNTDTQYF. As DNA, the CDR3 is TGTGCCAGCTCACCCGGACGGAACACAGATACGCAGTATTTT. The rearrangement links TRBV18 to TRBJ2-3; no firm D call. CDR1 KGHSH and CDR2 LQKENI come from the germline V gene. Between the trimmed V and J ends, which lost 3 bases and 2 bases, there was a span of 9 bases. The CDR3 has 14 residues.

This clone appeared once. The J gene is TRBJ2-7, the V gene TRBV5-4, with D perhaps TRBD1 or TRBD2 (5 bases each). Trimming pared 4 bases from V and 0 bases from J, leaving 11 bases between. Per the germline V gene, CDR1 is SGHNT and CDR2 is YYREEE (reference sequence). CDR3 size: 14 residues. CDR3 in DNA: TGTGCCAGCAGCCGAGGGGACGGCTCCTACGAGCAGTACTTC. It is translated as CASSRGDGSYEQYF.

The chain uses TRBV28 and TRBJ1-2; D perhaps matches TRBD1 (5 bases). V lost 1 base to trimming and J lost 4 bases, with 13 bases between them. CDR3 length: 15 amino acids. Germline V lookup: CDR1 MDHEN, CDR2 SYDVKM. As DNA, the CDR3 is TGTGCCAGCAGTTTATTATCGGGGGGAGGCTATGGCTACACCTTC. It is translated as CASSLLSGGGYGYTF.

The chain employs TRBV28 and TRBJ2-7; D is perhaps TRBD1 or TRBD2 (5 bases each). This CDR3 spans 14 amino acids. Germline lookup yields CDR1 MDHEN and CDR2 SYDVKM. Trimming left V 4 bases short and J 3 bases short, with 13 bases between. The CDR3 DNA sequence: TGTGCCAGCAGTTCCGGGACGATGGACTACGAGCAGTACTTC. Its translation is CASSSGTMDYEQYF.

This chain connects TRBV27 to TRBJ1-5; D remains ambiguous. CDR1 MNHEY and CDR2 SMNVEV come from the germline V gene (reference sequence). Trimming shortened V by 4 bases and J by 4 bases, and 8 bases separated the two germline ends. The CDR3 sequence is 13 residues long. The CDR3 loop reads CASSWQFNQPQHF. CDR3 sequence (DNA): TGTGCCAGCAGTTGGCAGTTTAATCAGCCCCAGCATTTT.

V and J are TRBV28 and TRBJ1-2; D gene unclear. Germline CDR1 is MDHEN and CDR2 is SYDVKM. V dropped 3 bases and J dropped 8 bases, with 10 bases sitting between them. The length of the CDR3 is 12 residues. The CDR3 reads CASSFTPRGYTF. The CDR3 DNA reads TGTGCCAGCAGTTTTACCCCAAGGGGCTACACCTTC.

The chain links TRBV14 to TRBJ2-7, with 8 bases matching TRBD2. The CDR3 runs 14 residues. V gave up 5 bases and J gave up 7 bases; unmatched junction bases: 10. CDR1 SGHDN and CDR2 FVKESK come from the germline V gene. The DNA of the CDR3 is TGTGCCAGCAGCTTACTAGCGGCTGCTAGAGAGCAGTACTTC. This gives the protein CASSLLAAAREQYF.

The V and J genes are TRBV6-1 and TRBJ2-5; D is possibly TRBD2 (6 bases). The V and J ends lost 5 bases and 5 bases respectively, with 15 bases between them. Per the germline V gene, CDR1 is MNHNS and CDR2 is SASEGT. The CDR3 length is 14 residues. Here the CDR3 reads CASSSNGGRETQYF. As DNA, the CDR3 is TGTGCCAGCAGTTCTAACGGGGGACGGGAGACCCAGTACTTC.

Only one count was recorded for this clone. For the CDR3, the DNA is TGTGCCAGCAGCAGCACAGATACGCAGTATTTT. It is translated as CASSSTDTQYF. V usage is TRBV2 and J usage is TRBJ2-3, with D unresolved. There are 11 residues in the CDR3. V was shortened by 6 bases and J by 0 bases, with 1 base between the two germline ends. Germline V gene data show CDR1 as SNHLY and CDR2 as FYNNEI.

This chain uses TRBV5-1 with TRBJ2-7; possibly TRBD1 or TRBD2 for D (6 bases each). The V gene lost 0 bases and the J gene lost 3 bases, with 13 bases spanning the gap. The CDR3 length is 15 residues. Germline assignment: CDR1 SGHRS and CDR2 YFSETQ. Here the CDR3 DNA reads TGCGCCAGCAGCTTGGGGGGGGCGACCCACTACGAGCAGTACTTC. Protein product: CASSLGGATHYEQYF.

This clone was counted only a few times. DNA of the CDR3: TGTGCCAGCTCATTTCGACTAGCGGTATTCGACAATGAGCAGTTCTTC. Translation gives CASSFRLAVFDNEQFF. This chain connects TRBV18 to TRBJ2-1, with 9 bases lining up with TRBD2. The CDR3 has 16 amino acids. J gave up 5 bases and V 5 bases, and 10 bases lay outside the gene matches. Germline CDR1 is KGHSH and CDR2 is LQKENI.

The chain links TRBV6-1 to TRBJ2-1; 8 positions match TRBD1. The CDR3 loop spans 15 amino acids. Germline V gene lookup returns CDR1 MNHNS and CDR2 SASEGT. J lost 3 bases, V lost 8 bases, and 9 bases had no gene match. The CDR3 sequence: CASLRTGGLYNEQFF. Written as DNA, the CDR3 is TGTGCCAGCCTTCGAACAGGGGGGCTCTACAATGAGCAGTTCTTC.

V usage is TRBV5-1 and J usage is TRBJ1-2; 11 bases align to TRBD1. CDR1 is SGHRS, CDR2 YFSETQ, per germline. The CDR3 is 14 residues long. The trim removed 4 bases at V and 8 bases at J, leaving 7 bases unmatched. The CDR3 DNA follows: TGCGCCAGCAGCCCCGGACAGGGGGCGCGGGGCTACACCTTC. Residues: CASSPGQGARGYTF.

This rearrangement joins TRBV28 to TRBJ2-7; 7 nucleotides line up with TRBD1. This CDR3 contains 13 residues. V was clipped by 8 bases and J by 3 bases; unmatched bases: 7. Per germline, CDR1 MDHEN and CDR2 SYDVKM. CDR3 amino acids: CASRRTGNYEQYF. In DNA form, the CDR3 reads TGTGCCAGCCGGAGGACAGGCAACTACGAGCAGTACTTC.

The CDR3 loop reads CASSLVVSQGGGYTF. The CDR3 nucleotides are TGCGCCAGCAGCTTGGTGGTTTCCCAGGGGGGTGGCTACACCTTC. This chain links TRBV5-1 with TRBJ1-2; 7 nucleotides line up with TRBD1. The CDR3 length is 15 residues. Germline-derived CDR1 and CDR2 are SGHRS and YFSETQ. V trimming: 0 bases; J trimming: 7 bases; junction bases outside the gene matches: 9.

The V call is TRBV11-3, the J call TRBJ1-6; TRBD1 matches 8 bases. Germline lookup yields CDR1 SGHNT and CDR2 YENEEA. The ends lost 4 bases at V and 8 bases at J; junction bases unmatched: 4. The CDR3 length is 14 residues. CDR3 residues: CASSSGGGYSPLHF. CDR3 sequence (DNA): TGTGCCAGCAGCTCAGGGGGCGGGTATTCACCCCTCCACTTT.

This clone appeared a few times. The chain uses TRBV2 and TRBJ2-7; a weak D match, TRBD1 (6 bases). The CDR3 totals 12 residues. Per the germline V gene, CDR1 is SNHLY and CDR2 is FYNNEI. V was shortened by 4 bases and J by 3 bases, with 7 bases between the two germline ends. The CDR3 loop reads CASSGQVYEQYF. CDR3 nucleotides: TGTGCCAGCAGTGGACAGGTCTACGAGCAGTACTTC.

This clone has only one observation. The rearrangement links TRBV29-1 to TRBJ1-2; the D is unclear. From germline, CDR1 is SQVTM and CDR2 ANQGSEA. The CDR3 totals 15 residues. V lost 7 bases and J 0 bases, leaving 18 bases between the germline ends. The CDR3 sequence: CSAGPLTDPNYGYTF. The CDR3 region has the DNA TGCAGCGCCGGCCCCCTTACAGACCCTAACTATGGCTACACCTTC.

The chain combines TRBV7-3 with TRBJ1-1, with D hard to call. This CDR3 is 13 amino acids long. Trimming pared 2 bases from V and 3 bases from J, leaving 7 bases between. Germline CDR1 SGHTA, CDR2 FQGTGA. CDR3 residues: CASSLPPDTEAFF. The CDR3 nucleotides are TGTGCCAGCAGCTTACCGCCAGACACTGAAGCTTTCTTT.

The CDR3 here is CASSVGIEGLGGYTF. CDR3 in DNA: TGTGCCAGCAGCGTAGGGATTGAGGGTCTGGGTGGCTACACCTTC. V is TRBV9 and J is TRBJ1-2, with unresolved D. This CDR3 is built from 15 residues. The germline V and J ends were trimmed by 0 bases and 7 bases, with 16 bases remaining between them. Germline V CDR1 and CDR2: SGDLS, YYNGEE.

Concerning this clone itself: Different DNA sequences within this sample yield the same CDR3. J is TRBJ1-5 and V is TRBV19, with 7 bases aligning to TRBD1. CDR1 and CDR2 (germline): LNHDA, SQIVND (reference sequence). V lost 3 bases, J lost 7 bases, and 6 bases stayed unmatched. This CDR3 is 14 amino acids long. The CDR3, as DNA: TGTGCCAGTAGTATTCAGGGGGGGTCCCAGCCCCAGCATTTT. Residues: CASSIQGGSQPQHF.

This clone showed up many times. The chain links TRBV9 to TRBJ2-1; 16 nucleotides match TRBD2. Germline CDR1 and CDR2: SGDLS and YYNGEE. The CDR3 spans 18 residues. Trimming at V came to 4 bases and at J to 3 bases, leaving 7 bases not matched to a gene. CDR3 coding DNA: TGTGCCAGCAGCCTCGGGACTAGCGGGAGGGCCTTCTACAATGAGCAGTTCTTC. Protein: CASSLGTSGRAFYNEQFF.